The sequence of this T cell receptor beta chain was determined in a study of PD-1 blockade in mismatch repair-deficient tumors. Repertoires were generated with immunoSEQ multiplex PCR, while TCRdb's copy carries only in-frame clones and drops some. The sample holds about 17,000 clones, approximately 80% seen once. The input for sequencing was PBMCs, taken approximately 22 weeks after starting pembrolizumab. The clonotype originates from an adult with mismatch repair-deficient cancer.

CDR3 bases: TGTGCCAGCAGCTTAACTAGCGGGAGTGGGTCAGATACGCAGTATTTT. Translating it yields CASSLTSGSGSDTQYF. V usage is TRBV11-3 and J usage is TRBJ2-3; 11 bases map to TRBD2. V dropped 2 bases and J dropped 4; count of bases not matched to a gene: 5. CDR3 length equals 16 residues. Per the germline V gene, CDR1 is SGHNT and CDR2 is YENEEA.